These 13 T cell receptor beta chains came from one sample sequenced in a study of T-cell reconstitution after alpha-beta-depleted transplantation in children. The library targeted TCRbeta and was prepared with unique molecular identifiers. TCRdb processed the PCR reads anew with MiXCR; each CDR3 protein has one entry. The sample has around 100,000 distinct CDR3 sequences, 10% seen once. This specimen was PBMCs, taken before TCRalphabeta/CD19-depleted stem cell transplant. The receptor set was obtained from a boy aged 2 to 9 with acute lymphoblastic leukemia, due to receive a stem cell transplant.

This clonotype has at least ten counts. The chain combines TRBV6-1 with TRBJ2-7; 8 bases match TRBD1. Germline CDR1 and CDR2: MNHNS and SASEGT. V shed 6 bases, J shed 7 bases, and the junction held 14 bases outside the gene matches. The CDR3 extends over 15 amino acids. CDR3 DNA sequence: TGTGCCAGCAGAGATACCGGGACAGGACCCTTGGAGCAGTACTTC. This sequence encodes CASRDTGTGPLEQYF.

In its sample, this clonotype was seen a few times. This chain joins TRBV2 and TRBJ2-1; D is uncertain. The CDR3 runs to 11 residues. In germline, CDR1 is SNHLY, CDR2 FYNNEI. The V and J ends lost 6 bases and 10 bases respectively, with 10 bases between them. The CDR3 coding sequence is TGTGCCAGCAGGCCTTCGTGGGAGCAGTTCTTC. It codes for CASRPSWEQFF.

Many counts were recorded for this clonotype. J is TRBJ2-3 and V is TRBV20-1; 7 bases are a match to TRBD2. Per the germline V gene, CDR1 is DFQATT and CDR2 is SNEGSKA (reference sequence). This CDR3 is built from 14 residues. Trimming cost V 3 bases and J 2 bases; bases outside gene matches: 5. The CDR3 DNA reads TGCAGTGCTAGCCGAGGGAGGGCCACAGATACGCAGTATTTT. Protein sequence: CSASRGRATDTQYF.

J is TRBJ2-7 and V is TRBV4-2; D ambiguous. CDR3 length: 17 residues. CDR1 is LGHNA, CDR2 YNFKEQ, per germline. The ends were cut back, 0 bases at V and 1 base at J, with 16 bases in the middle. CDR3 sequence: CASSQEYWTASSYEQYF. The CDR3 DNA sequence: TGTGCCAGCAGCCAAGAGTATTGGACGGCCAGTTCCTACGAGCAGTACTTC.

The rearrangement uses TRBV10-3 and TRBJ2-1, with 12 nucleotides matching TRBD2. Germline V gene data show CDR1 as ENHRY and CDR2 as SYGVKD. V gave up 6 bases and J gave up 5 bases; unmatched junction bases: 8. The CDR3 length is 16 residues. The CDR3 DNA follows: TGTGCCATCAGCCCCTCACTAGCGGGAGGCCACAATGAGCAGTTCTTC. Translation gives CAISPSLAGGHNEQFF.

This clonotype showed up just a few times. The chain carries TRBV5-1 and TRBJ2-5, with unresolved D. CDR1 and CDR2 from the germline V gene are SGHRS and YFSETQ. Between the trimmed V and J ends, which lost 0 bases and 0 bases, there was a span of 6 bases. The CDR3 consists of 14 residues. CDR3 in amino acids: CASSLAGDQETQYF. For the CDR3, the DNA is TGCGCCAGCAGCTTGGCAGGAGACCAAGAGACCCAGTACTTC.

DNA for the CDR3: TGCAGCGTGGGACTAGCGTCATACGAGCAGTACTTC. This gives the protein CSVGLASYEQYF. The gene calls are TRBV29-1 and TRBJ2-7; 10 bases fit TRBD2. Germline values: CDR1 SQVTM, CDR2 ANQGSEA. The CDR3 totals 12 residues. J was trimmed by 4 bases and V by 6 bases; bases with no gene match: 3.

The sample holds a few counts of this clonotype. V is TRBV27 and J is TRBJ1-1; 7 bases are a match to TRBD1. Trimming took 3 bases from V and 4 from J; bases not matched to a gene: 2. Germline-derived CDR1 and CDR2 are MNHEY and SMNVEV (reference sequence). The CDR3 has 13 amino acids. The CDR3 DNA reads TGTGCCAGCAGTTTCACAGGGGCCACTGAAGCTTTCTTT. Amino acid sequence: CASSFTGATEAFF.

This clonotype was seen ten or more times. This chain connects TRBV5-5 to TRBJ2-7, with 8 nucleotides matching TRBD2. With V trimmed by 7 bases and J by 0 bases, 6 bases remained unmatched. The CDR3 length is 14 residues. The germline V gene has CDR1 SGHKS and CDR2 YYEKEE (reference sequence). In nucleotides, the CDR3 is TGTGCCAGCCAAGAGCGGGAGCTCTCCTACGAGCAGTACTTC. The encoded protein is CASQERELSYEQYF.

V usage is TRBV29-1 and J usage is TRBJ2-7; TRBD1 is a possible D gene (6 bases). Germline assignment: CDR1 SQVTM and CDR2 ANQGSEA. Trimming shortened V by 4 bases and J by 0 bases, and 10 bases separated the two germline ends. The CDR3 is made up of 13 amino acids. CDR3 nucleotide sequence: TGCAGCGTTGTAGGGGGTTTCTCCTACGAGCAGTACTTC. It yields the protein CSVVGGFSYEQYF.

V gene TRBV14 combines with J gene TRBJ2-6, with 8 bases fitting TRBD1. The V gene's germline CDR1 is SGHDN and CDR2 FVKESK. The CDR3 consists of 20 residues. Trimming removed 2 bases from V and 5 bases from J; junction bases left unmatched: 17. The CDR3 DNA is TGTGCCAGCAGCCAAAGGGCCAGGACAGGGCCCCATCGCTGGGCCAACGTCCTGACTTTC. Amino acids: CASSQRARTGPHRWANVLTF.

The chain has TRBV18 and TRBJ2-7; 11 bases are a match to TRBD1. CDR1 and CDR2 (germline): KGHSH, LQKENI. J was trimmed by 0 bases and V by 3 bases; bases with no gene match: 4. This CDR3 has 16 residues. CDR3 amino acids: CASSPSGQGGSYEQYF. The CDR3 DNA reads as TGTGCCAGCTCACCCTCGGGACAGGGGGGCTCCTACGAGCAGTACTTC.

The chain couples TRBV7-9 to TRBJ2-3, with D possibly being TRBD2 (5 bases). The germline V gene encodes CDR1 SEHNR and CDR2 FQNEAQ (reference sequence). This CDR3 comprises 16 residues. The germline V and J ends were trimmed by 0 bases and 0 bases, with 10 bases remaining between them. CDR3 amino acids: CASSLAVLASTDTQYF. The CDR3 DNA sequence: TGTGCCAGCAGCTTAGCGGTCCTAGCTAGCACAGATACGCAGTATTTT.